The 21 T cell receptor beta chains in this list originate from one sample, sequenced in a study of molecular identifiers for immune sequencing clone quantification. TCRdb passed the PCR reads through MiXCR, listing each CDR3 protein once. This sample has about 500,000 distinct CDR3 sequences, with around 23% found just once. Sequencing input: naive CD8+ T cells from blood, with Jurkat cell RNA spiked in. Stated subset: FACS-sorted CD8+CD4-CCR7+CD45RA+ naive T cells. These receptors were collected from a human donor in good health. Some libraries in this study had Jurkat cell RNA spiked in.

This clonotype was seen only a few times. The rearrangement uses TRBV6-1 and TRBJ2-7; 10 bases map to TRBD1. Germline values: CDR1 MNHNS, CDR2 SASEGT. The CDR3 runs to 15 residues. V shed 5 bases and J 3 bases; nucleotides not matched to a gene: 7. CDR3 residues: CASSLGQGVFYEQYF. CDR3 nucleotide sequence: TGTGCCAGCAGTCTAGGACAGGGGGTGTTCTACGAGCAGTACTTC.

V is TRBV9 and J is TRBJ2-5; TRBD2 might be the D (6 bases). The CDR3 length is 15 residues. Germline values: CDR1 SGDLS, CDR2 YYNGEE. The V end was cut by 0 bases, the J end by 0 bases, with 9 bases between. Here the CDR3 reads CASSVGGGNQETQYF. The CDR3 DNA reads as TGTGCCAGCAGCGTAGGTGGCGGGAACCAAGAGACCCAGTACTTC.

The table lists this clonotype with many counts. V gene TRBV11-2 combines with J gene TRBJ2-3; D not certain. Germline values: CDR1 SGHAT, CDR2 FQNNGV. Trimming shortened V by 1 base and J by 1 base, and 9 bases separated the two germline ends. This CDR3 is built from 15 residues. The CDR3 nucleotides are TGTGCCAGCAGCTTAGTGGGTGGAGGCACAGATACGCAGTATTTT. It encodes CASSLVGGGTDTQYF.

As for this clonotype: This may be a read error, as it is one base from a much larger clone. CDR3 bases: TGTGCCAGCAGCCCCGTGACCGCTGAAGCTTTCTTT. As protein: CASSPVTAEAFF. V is TRBV7-2 and J is TRBJ1-1; the D is unclear. The CDR3 loop spans 12 amino acids. Looked up from germline, CDR1 is SGHTA and CDR2 is FQGNSA. V gave up 5 bases and J gave up 6 bases, with 10 bases separating them.

This clonotype was found many times. The V gene is TRBV29-1, the J gene TRBJ1-1; no reliable D call. Trimming pared 7 bases from V and 8 bases from J, leaving 14 bases between. Per germline, CDR1 SQVTM and CDR2 ANQGSEA. This CDR3 has 11 residues. In nucleotides, the CDR3 is TGCAGCGCCGCGTCATCTGGGGAAGCTTTCTTT. Translated: CSAASSGEAFF.

This clonotype has more than one count but fewer than ten. The V and J genes are TRBV19 and TRBJ1-1, with a tentative D call TRBD1 (5 bases). The CDR3 consists of 11 residues. Trimming pared 11 bases from V and 6 bases from J, leaving 13 bases between. Germline V gives CDR1 LNHDA, CDR2 SQIVND (reference sequence). CDR3 coding DNA: TGTGCCGCCAGCGGGGGGGCTGAAGCTTTCTTT. Its translation is CAASGGAEAFF.

This clonotype has at least ten counts. The chain has TRBV18 and TRBJ1-1, with 12 bases that match TRBD1. Per the germline V gene, CDR1 is KGHSH and CDR2 is LQKENI. The length of the CDR3 is 18 residues. V dropped 4 bases and J dropped 3; count of bases not matched to a gene: 12. CDR3 region: CASSQSPGQGAEDTEAFF. In DNA form, the CDR3 reads TGTGCCAGCTCACAATCACCGGGACAGGGGGCGGAGGACACTGAAGCTTTCTTT.

The chain employs TRBV7-2 and TRBJ2-7, with 11 bases fitting TRBD1. The length of the CDR3 is 15 residues. The V gene end was trimmed by 5 bases and the J gene end by 4 bases; junction bases not matched to a gene: 7. CDR1 and CDR2 from the germline V gene are SGHTA and FQGNSA. Here the CDR3 reads CASSPRDRGAYEQYF. In DNA form, the CDR3 reads TGTGCCAGCAGCCCCCGGGACAGGGGGGCATACGAGCAGTACTTC.

The V call is TRBV7-6, the J call TRBJ2-7, with 7 bases fitting TRBD1. The CDR3 has 15 residues. V lost 5 bases and J lost 2; bases outside the gene matches: 9. Germline V gene lookup returns CDR1 SGHVS and CDR2 FNYEAQ. CDR3 loop: CASSQSGTDPYEQYF. For the CDR3, the DNA is TGTGCCAGCAGCCAGTCCGGGACAGATCCCTACGAGCAGTACTTC.

Only a few counts were recorded for this clonotype. This rearrangement joins TRBV6-2 or TRBV6-3 to TRBJ2-7; no clear D. The CDR3 has 13 residues. The V gene's germline CDR1 is MNHEY and CDR2 SVGEGT. V lost 2 bases to trimming and J lost 3 bases, with 8 bases between them. The CDR3 spells CASSYAPGYEQYF. The CDR3 DNA sequence: TGTGCCAGCAGTTACGCACCGGGCTACGAGCAGTACTTC.

The rearrangement links TRBV7-3 to TRBJ2-7; a possible D gene is TRBD1 (5 bases). Germline V lookup: CDR1 SGHTA, CDR2 FQGTGA. V gave up 1 base and J gave up 4 bases, with 14 bases separating them. The length of the CDR3 is 15 residues. CDR3 residues: CASSLNGTGLYEQYF. The CDR3 DNA follows: TGTGCCAGCAGCTTAAACGGTACAGGATTATACGAGCAGTACTTC.

This clonotype was counted many times. V gene TRBV4-3 combines with J gene TRBJ2-7; 12 bases match TRBD1. Germline lookup yields CDR1 LGHNA and CDR2 YSLEER. V was clipped by 4 bases and J by 6 bases; unmatched bases: 4. CDR3 length equals 14 residues. Here the CDR3 reads CASSPGTGGFEQYF. The CDR3 DNA follows: TGCGCCAGCAGCCCAGGGACAGGGGGCTTCGAGCAGTACTTC.

The V call is TRBV7-6, the J call TRBJ1-4; D perhaps matches TRBD1 (6 bases). V dropped 5 bases and J dropped 8 bases, with 12 bases sitting between them. From germline, CDR1 is SGHVS and CDR2 FNYEAQ. This CDR3 spans 13 amino acids. The CDR3 sequence is CASSALTGEKLFF. In DNA, the CDR3 is TGTGCCAGCAGCGCCCTGACAGGAGAAAAACTGTTTTTT. Full variable domain (outside the CDR3, taken from reference TRBV7-6 and TRBJ1-4): GAGVSQSPRYKVTKRGQDVALRCDPISGHVSLYWYRQALGQGPEFLTYFNYEAQQDKSGLPNDRFSAERPEGSISTLTIQRTEQRDSAMYRCASSALTGEKLFFGSGTQLSVL.

The J gene is TRBJ2-2, the V gene TRBV6-2 or TRBV6-3; D might be TRBD1 (6 bases). CDR3 length: 15 amino acids. Trimming took 6 bases from V and 0 from J, leaving 11 bases between them. Germline assignment: CDR1 MNHEY and CDR2 SVGEGT. The CDR3 loop reads CASRYRETNTGELFF. The DNA for the CDR3 is TGTGCCAGCAGGTACAGGGAAACGAACACCGGGGAGCTGTTTTTT.

V usage is TRBV20-1 and J usage is TRBJ2-7; 13 positions agree with TRBD2. Germline CDR1 reads DFQATT; CDR2 reads SNEGSKA (reference sequence). CDR3 length: 15 residues. Trimming cost V 1 base and J 0 bases; bases outside gene matches: 0. The CDR3: CSARGTSGSSYEQYF. DNA of the CDR3: TGCAGTGCTAGAGGGACTAGCGGGAGCTCCTACGAGCAGTACTTC.

This clonotype was counted a few times. The chain's CDR3 is CASSPRRGHTGELFF. The CDR3 region has the DNA TGTGCCAGCAGCCCCCGGCGTGGGCACACCGGGGAGCTGTTTTTT. The V call is TRBV14, the J call TRBJ2-2; D gene uncertain. This CDR3 spans 15 amino acids. The V gene's germline CDR1 is SGHDN and CDR2 FVKESK. The ends were cut back, 4 bases at V and 3 bases at J, with 12 bases in the middle. Combining the CDR3 with reference TRBV14 and TRBJ2-2 gives the whole variable domain EAGVTQFPSHSVIEKGQTVTLRCDPISGHDNLYWYRRVMGKEIKFLLHFVKESKQDESGMPNNRFLAERTGGTYSTLKVQPAELEDSGVYFCASSPRRGHTGELFFGEGSRLTVL.

This clonotype was found a few times. This rearrangement joins TRBV11-2 to TRBJ1-1, with D unclear. V was cut by 4 bases and J by 6 bases, with 18 bases left in between. The germline gives CDR1 SGHAT, CDR2 FQNNGV. The CDR3 spans 15 residues. CDR3 in amino acids: CASSSLDGKGAEAFF. In DNA, the CDR3 is TGTGCCAGCAGCTCCCTGGACGGGAAGGGAGCTGAAGCTTTCTTT.

This clonotype was seen repeatedly, ten times or more. This rearrangement joins TRBV25-1 to TRBJ2-7, with 10 positions matching TRBD1. Germline trimming cut 6 bases from V and 7 bases from J; bases unmatched to any gene: 9. The germline V gene encodes CDR1 MGHDK and CDR2 SYGVNS. This CDR3 region has 14 residues. The CDR3 DNA reads TGTGCCAGCAGAACCGGGACAGGGGTAGGTGAGCAGTACTTC. Translated: CASRTGTGVGEQYF.

Points on this clonotype: This may arise from a read error, as a much more abundant clone is one base away. The chain carries TRBV12-3 or TRBV12-4 and TRBJ2-1, with unresolved D. The CDR3 covers 12 residues. The CDR3 region is CASSLDSNGQFF. The CDR3 DNA reads TGTGCCAGCAGTTTAGATAGCAATGGGCAGTTCTTC.

This chain joins TRBV28 and TRBJ1-6; the D is unclear. Germline V CDR1 and CDR2: MDHEN, SYDVKM. This CDR3 has 17 residues. The V gene lost 8 bases and the J gene lost 0 bases, with 17 bases spanning the gap. CDR3 amino acids: CASGPRTASSYNSPLHF. CDR3 nucleotide sequence: TGTGCCAGCGGACCTCGGACGGCCAGCTCCTATAATTCACCCCTCCACTTT.

This clonotype was observed a handful of times. The chain couples TRBV30 to TRBJ2-7; 7 bases agree with TRBD1. Germline V gives CDR1 GTSNPN, CDR2 SVGIG (reference sequence). CDR3 length: 12 residues. J gave up 5 bases and V 4 bases, and 5 bases lay outside the gene matches. Here the CDR3 DNA reads TGTGCCTGGACAGGGGGTAGCAACGAGCAGTACTTC. As protein: CAWTGGSNEQYF.